A selection of T cell receptor beta chains follows, all from one sample in a study of CD8 T cells in ankylosing spondylitis. TCRdb ran MiXCR on the 5' RACE reads and lists one entry per CDR3 protein. The sample records around 490,000 distinct CDR3 sequences, approximately 5% being singletons. Input material: blood, either unsorted or a sorted T cell fraction (not recorded which). The receptors come from a male donor with ankylosing spondylitis. The conserved cysteine and the conserved F or W are not part of the CDR3 here. The order of the fields is V gene, J gene, CDR3 protein.

V: TRBV12-3/TRBV12-4
J: TRBJ2-2
CDR3: ASSLGARRTGELF

V: TRBV7-9
J: TRBJ2-7
CDR3: ASSPPGGTYEQY

V: TRBV4-2
J: TRBJ1-1
CDR3: ASSQVEQGGTEAF

V: TRBV7-8
J: TRBJ2-3
CDR3: ASSLWPAGADTQY

V: TRBV5-1
J: TRBJ1-1
CDR3: ASSFAVGDTEAF

V: TRBV6-2/TRBV6-3
J: TRBJ2-4
CDR3: ASRWEETTAKNIQY

V: TRBV7-2
J: TRBJ2-5
CDR3: ASSLALLAGDPETQY

V: TRBV5-1
J: TRBJ2-2
CDR3: ASSLGRNNGELF

V: TRBV4-3
J: TRBJ2-1
CDR3: ASSQVGGNEQF

V: TRBV5-1
J: TRBJ1-3
CDR3: ASTRLSGGASSGNTIY

V: TRBV29-1
J: TRBJ1-1
CDR3: SVGPVNTEAF

V: TRBV4-3
J: TRBJ2-1
CDR3: ASSQDRPGGGLDEQF

V: TRBV7-2
J: TRBJ1-4
CDR3: ASSLAGPIVLNEKLF

V: TRBV20-1
J: TRBJ2-4
CDR3: SAREHKNIQY